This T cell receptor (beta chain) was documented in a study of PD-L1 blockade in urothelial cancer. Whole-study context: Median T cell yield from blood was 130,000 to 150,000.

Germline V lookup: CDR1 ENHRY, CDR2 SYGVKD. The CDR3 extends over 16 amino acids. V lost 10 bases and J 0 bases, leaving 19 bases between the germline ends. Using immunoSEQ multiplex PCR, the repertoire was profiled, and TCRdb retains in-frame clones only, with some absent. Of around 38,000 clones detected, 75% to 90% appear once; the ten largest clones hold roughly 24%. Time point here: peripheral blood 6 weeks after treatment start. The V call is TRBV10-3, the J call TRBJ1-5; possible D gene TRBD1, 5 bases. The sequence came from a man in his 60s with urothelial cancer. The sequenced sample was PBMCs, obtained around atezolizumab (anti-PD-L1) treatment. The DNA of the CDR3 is TGTGCCAGCGCGGGGCAGGGACTCGGTAGCAATCAGCCCCAGCATTTT. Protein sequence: CASAGQGLGSNQPQHF.